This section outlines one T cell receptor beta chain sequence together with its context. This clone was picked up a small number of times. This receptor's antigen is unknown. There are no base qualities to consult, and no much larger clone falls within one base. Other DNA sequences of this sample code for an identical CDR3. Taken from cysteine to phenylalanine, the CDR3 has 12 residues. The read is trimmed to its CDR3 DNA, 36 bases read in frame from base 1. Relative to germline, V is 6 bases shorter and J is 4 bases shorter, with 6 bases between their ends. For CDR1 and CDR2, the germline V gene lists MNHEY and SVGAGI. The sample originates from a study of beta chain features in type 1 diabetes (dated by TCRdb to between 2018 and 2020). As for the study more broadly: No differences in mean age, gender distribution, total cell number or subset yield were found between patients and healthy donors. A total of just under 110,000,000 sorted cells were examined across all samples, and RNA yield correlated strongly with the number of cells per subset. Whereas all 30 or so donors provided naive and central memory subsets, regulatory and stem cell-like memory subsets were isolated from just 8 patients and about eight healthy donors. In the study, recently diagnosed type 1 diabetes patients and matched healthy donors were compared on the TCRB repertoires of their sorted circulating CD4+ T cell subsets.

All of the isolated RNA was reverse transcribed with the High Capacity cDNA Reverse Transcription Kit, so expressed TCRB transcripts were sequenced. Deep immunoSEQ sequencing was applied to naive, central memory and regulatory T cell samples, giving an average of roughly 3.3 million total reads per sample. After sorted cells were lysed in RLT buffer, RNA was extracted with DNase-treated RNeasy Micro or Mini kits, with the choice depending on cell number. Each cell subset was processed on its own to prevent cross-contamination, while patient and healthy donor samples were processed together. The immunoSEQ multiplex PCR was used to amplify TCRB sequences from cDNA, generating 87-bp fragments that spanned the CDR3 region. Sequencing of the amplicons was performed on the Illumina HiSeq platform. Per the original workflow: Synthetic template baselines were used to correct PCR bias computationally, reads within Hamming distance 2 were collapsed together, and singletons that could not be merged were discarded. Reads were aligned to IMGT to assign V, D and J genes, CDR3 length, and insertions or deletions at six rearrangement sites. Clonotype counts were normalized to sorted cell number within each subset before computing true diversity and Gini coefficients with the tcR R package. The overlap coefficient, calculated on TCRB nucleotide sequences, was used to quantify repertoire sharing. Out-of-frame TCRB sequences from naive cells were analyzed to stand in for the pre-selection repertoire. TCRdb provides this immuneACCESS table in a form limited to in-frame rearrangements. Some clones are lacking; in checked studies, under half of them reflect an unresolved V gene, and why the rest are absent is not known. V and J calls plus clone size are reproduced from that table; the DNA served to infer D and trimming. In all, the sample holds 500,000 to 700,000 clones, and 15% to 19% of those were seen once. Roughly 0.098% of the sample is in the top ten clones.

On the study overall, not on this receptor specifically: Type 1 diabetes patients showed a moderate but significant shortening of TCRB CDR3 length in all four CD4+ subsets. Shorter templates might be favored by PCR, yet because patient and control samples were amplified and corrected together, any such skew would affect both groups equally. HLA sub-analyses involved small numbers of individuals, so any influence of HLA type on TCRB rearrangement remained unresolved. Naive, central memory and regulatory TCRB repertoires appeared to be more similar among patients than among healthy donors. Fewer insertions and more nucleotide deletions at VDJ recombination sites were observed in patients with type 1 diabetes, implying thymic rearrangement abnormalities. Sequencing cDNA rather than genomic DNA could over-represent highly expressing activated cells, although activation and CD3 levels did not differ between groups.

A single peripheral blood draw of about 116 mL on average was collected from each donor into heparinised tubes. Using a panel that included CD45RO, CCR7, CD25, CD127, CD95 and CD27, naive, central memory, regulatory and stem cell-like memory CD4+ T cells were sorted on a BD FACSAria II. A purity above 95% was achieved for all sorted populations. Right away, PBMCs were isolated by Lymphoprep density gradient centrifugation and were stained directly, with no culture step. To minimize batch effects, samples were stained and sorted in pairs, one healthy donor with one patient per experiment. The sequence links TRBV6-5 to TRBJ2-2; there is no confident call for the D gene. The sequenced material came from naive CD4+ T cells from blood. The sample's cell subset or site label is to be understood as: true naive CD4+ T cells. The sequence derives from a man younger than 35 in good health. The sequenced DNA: TGTGCCAGCAGCTATTCCACCGGGGAGCTGTTTTTT. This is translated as CASSYSTGELFF.